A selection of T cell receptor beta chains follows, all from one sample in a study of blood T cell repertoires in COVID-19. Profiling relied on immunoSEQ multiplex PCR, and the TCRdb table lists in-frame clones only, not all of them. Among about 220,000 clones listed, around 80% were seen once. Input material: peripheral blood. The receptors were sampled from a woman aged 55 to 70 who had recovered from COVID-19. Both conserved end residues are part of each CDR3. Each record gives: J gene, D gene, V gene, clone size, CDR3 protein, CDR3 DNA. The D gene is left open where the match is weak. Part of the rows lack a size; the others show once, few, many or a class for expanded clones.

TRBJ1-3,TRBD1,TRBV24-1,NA,CATSDFQGAKGNTIYF,TGTGCCACCAGTGATTTTCAGGGGGCGAAAGGAAACACCATATATTTT
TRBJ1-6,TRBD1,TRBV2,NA,CARRTGSSYNSPLHF,TGTGCTAGAAGGACAGGGAGCTCCTATAATTCACCCCTCCACTTT
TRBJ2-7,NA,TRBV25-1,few,CASTHWGGEQYF,TGTGCCAGCACCCACTGGGGAGGCGAGCAGTACTTC
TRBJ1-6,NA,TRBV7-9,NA,CASLGAEGSYNSPLHF,TGTGCCAGCTTAGGCGCCGAGGGCTCATATAATTCACCCCTCCACTTT
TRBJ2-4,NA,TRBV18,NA,CASSPPSRGENIQYF,TGTGCCAGCTCACCACCGTCCAGGGGCGAAAACATTCAGTACTTC
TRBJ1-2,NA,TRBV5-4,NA,CASSQGLQGPSSYGYTF,TGTGCCAGCAGCCAAGGGTTACAGGGACCTTCTTCCTATGGCTACACCTTC
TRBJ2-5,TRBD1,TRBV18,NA,CASSPRDRGETQYF,TGTGCCAGCTCACCTCGGGACAGGGGAGAGACCCAGTACTTC
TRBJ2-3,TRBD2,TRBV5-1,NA,CASSGLAGEDTQYF,TGCGCCAGTTCCGGACTAGCGGGAGAAGATACGCAGTATTTT
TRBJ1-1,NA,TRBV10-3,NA,CAISDPGAEAFF,TGTGCCATCAGTGACCCCGGGGCTGAAGCTTTCTTT
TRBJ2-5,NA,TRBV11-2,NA,CASSLGPYGETQYF,TGTGCCAGCAGCTTAGGCCCTTACGGAGAGACCCAGTACTTC
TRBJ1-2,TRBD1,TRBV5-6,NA,CASSLGTAEGYTF,TGTGCCAGCAGCCTAGGGACAGCTGAGGGCTACACCTTC
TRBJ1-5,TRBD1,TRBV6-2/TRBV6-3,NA,CASSTGGGFNQPQHF,TGTGCCAGCAGCACTGGAGGGGGCTTCAATCAGCCCCAGCATTTT
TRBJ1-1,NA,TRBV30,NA,CAWRPRGNTEAFF,TGTGCCTGGAGGCCCAGGGGGAACACTGAAGCTTTCTTT
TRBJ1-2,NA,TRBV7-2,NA,CASSPSHEGYTF,TGTGCCAGCAGCCCCTCCCACGAGGGCTACACCTTC
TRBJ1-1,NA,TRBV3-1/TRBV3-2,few,CASSQEWRARAFF,TGTGCCAGCAGCCAAGAGTGGAGGGCTCGGGCTTTCTTT
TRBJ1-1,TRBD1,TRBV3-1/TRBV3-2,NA,CASSHSGTGSWDTEAFF,TGTGCCAGCAGCCATTCGGGGACAGGGTCCTGGGACACTGAAGCTTTCTTT
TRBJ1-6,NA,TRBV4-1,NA,CASQDRSNSPLHF,TGCGCCAGCCAAGACAGAAGTAATTCACCCCTCCACTTT
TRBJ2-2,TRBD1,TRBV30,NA,CAWRTGGGELFF,TGTGCCTGGAGGACAGGGGGCGGGGAGCTGTTTTTT
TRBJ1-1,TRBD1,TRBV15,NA,CATSGQGNTEAFF,TGTGCCACCAGCGGACAGGGGAACACTGAAGCTTTCTTT
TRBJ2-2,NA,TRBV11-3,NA,CASSSRLNTGELFF,TGTGCCAGCAGCTCCCGACTGAACACCGGGGAGCTGTTTTTT
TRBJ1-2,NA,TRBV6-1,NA,CASSEALDSTYGYTF,TGTGCCAGCAGTGAAGCACTCGACAGCACATATGGCTACACCTTC
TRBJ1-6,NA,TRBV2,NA,CASGGQSSYNSPLHF,TGTGCCAGCGGTGGACAGAGCTCCTATAATTCACCCCTCCACTTT